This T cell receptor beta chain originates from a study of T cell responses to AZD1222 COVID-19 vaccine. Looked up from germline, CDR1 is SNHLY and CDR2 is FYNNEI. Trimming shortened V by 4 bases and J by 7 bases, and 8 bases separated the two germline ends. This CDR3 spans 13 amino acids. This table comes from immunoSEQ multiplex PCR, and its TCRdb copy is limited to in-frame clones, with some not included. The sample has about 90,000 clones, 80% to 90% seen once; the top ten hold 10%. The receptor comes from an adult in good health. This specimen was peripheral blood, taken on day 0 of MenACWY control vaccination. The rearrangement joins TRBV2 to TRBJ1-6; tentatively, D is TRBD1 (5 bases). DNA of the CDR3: TGTGCCAGCAGTGTCCAGGGAAATTCACCCCTCCACTTT. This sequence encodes CASSVQGNSPLHF.